Included here is one T cell receptor (beta chain) sequence, with context. These data are taken from a study of PD-L1 blockade in urothelial cancer. Study background: About 90% of the 29 patients were males with bladder-origin urothelial cancer. Chemotherapy regimens numbering 0 to 3 had been given to patients.

Clones were read by immunoSEQ multiplex PCR, and TCRdb kept only the in-frame ones, dropping some. Here the sample spans some 100,000 clones, about 91% being singletons. This CDR3 has 17 amino acids. Between the trimmed V and J ends, which lost 8 bases and 4 bases, there was a span of 24 bases. Germline V gene data show CDR1 as MDHEN and CDR2 as SYDVKM. The specimen was PBMCs, collected around atezolizumab (anti-PD-L1) treatment. The sequence derives from a woman of 80 years or more with urothelial cancer. The rearrangement joins TRBV28 to TRBJ1-3; possibly TRBD1 for D (5 bases). In nucleotides, the CDR3 is TGTGCCAGCCGATCCGAGCGGGGGTTAAATTCCGGAAACACCATATATTTT. Protein product: CASRSERGLNSGNTIYF.